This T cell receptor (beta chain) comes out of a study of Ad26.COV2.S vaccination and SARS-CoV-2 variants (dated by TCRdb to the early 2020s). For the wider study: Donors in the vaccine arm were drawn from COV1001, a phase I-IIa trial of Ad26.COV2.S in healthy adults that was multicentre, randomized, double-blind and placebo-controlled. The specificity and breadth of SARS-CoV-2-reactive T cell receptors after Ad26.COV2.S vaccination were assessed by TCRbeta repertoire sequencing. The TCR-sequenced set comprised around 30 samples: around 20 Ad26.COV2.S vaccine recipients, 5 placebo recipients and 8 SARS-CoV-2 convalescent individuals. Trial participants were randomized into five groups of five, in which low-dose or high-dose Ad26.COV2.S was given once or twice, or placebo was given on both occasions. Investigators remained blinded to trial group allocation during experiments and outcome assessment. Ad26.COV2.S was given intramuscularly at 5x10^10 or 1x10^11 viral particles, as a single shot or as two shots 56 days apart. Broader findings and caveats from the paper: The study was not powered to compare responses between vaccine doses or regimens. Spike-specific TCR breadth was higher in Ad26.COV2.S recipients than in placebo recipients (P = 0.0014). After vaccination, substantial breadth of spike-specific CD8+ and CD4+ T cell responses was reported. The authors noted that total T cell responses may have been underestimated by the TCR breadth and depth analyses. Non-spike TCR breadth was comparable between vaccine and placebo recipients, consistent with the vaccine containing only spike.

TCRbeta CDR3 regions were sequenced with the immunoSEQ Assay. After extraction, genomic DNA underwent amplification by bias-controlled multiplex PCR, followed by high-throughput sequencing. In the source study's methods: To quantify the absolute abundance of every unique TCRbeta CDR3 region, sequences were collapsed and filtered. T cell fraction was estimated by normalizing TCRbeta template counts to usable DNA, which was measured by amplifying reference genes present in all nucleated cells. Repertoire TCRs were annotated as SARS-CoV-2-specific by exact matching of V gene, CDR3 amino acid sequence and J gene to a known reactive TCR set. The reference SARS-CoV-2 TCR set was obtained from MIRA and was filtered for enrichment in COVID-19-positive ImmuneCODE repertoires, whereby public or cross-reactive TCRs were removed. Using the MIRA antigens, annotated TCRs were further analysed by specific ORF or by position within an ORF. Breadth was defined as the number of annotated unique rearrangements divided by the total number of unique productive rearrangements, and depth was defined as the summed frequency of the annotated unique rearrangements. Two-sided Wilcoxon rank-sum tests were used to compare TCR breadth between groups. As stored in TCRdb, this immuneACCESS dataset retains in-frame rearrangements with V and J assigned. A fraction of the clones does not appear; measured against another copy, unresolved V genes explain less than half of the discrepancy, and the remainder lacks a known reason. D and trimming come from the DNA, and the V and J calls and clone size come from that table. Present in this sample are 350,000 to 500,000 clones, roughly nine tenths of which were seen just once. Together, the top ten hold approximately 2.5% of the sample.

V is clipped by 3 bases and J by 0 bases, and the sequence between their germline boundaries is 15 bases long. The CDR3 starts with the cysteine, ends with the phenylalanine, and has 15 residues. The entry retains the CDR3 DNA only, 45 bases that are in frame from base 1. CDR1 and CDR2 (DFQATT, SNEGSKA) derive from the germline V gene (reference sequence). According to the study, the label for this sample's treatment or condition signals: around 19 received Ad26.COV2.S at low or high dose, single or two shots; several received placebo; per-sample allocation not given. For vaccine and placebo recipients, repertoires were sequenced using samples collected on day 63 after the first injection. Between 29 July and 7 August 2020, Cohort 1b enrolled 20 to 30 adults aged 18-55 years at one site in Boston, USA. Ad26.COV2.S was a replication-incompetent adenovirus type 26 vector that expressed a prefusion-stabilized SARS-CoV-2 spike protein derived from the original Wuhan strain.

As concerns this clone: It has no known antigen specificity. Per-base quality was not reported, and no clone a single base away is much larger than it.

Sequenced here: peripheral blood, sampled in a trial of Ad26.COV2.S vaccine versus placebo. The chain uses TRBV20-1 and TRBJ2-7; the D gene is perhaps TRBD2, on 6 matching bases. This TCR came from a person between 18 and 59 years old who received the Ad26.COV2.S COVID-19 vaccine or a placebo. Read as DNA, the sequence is TGCAGTGCTAGTGGGGGGACGGCTTACTCCTACGAGCAGTACTTC. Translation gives CSASGGTAYSYEQYF.